Sequencing of this T cell receptor beta chain was carried out in a study of technical replicates of blood from a few donors. V shed 5 bases and J 4 bases; nucleotides not matched to a gene: 22. CDR3 length equals 22 residues. CDR1 SGHTA and CDR2 FQGTGA come from the germline V gene. TCRdb's copy holds only in-frame clones and misses some; the assay was immunoSEQ multiplex PCR. The sample lists tens of thousands of clones, about 92% seen once, with 0.42% in the top ten. This clonotype originated in a human donor in good health. This chain connects TRBV7-3 to TRBJ2-5; 16 nucleotides match TRBD2. Sequences were obtained from T cells isolated from PBMCs. CDR3 sequence (DNA): TGTGCCAGCAGCCCATTTCCGGTTCTACAAGGGACTAGCGGGAGGGCCTCAGAGACCCAGTACTTC. Translating it yields CASSPFPVLQGTSGRASETQYF. The full variable domain, with the rest looked up from reference TRBV7-3 and TRBJ2-5, is GAGVSQTPSNKVTEKGKYVELRCDPISGHTALYWYRQSLGQGPEFLIYFQGTGAADDSGLPNDRFFAVRPEGSVSTLKIQRTERGDSAVYLCASSPFPVLQGTSGRASETQYFGPGTRLLVL.